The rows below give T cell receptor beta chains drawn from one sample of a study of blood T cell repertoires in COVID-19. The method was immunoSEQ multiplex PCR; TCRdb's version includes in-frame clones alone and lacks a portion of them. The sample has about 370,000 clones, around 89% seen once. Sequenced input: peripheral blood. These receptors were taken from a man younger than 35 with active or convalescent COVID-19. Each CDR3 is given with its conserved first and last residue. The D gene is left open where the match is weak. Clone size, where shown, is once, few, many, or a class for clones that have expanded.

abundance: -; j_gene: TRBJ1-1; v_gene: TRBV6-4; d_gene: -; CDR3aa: CASSDGGTEAFF; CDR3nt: TGTGCCAGCAGTGATGGGGGGACTGAAGCTTTCTTT
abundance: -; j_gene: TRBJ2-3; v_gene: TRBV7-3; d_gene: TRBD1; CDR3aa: CASSLGQGVDTQYF; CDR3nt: TGTGCCAGCAGCTTAGGTCAGGGGGTGGATACGCAGTATTTT
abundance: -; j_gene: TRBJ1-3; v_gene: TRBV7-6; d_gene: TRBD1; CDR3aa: CASSLYADRGRNTIYF; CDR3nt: TGTGCCAGCAGCCTTTACGCCGACAGGGGGAGAAACACCATATATTTT
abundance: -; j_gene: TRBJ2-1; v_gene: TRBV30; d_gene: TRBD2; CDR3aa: CAWSLTSHEQFF; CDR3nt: TGTGCCTGGAGCTTGACTAGCCATGAGCAGTTCTTC
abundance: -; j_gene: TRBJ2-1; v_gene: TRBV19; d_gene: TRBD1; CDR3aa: CASIGQGSYNEQFF; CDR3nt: TGTGCCAGTATAGGACAGGGCTCCTACAATGAGCAGTTCTTC
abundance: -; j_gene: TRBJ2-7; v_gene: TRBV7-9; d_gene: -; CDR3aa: CASSWNDRDFYEQYF; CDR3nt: TGTGCCAGCAGCTGGAATGACAGGGACTTCTACGAGCAGTACTTC
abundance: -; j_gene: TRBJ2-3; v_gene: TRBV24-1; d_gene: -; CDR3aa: CATSALPTDTQYF; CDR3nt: TGTGCCACCAGTGCACTACCCACAGATACGCAGTATTTT
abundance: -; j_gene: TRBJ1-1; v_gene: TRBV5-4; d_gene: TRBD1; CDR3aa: CASSSSRDRAEAFF; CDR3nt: TGTGCCAGCAGCTCGTCCCGGGACAGGGCCGAAGCTTTCTTT
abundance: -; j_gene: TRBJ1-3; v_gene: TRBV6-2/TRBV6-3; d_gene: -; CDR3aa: CASSSGLSSGNTIYF; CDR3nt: TGTGCCAGCAGTTCGGGTTTGAGTTCTGGAAACACCATATATTTT
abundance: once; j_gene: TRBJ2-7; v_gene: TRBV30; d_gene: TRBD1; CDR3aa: CAWVGQGVYEQYF; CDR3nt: TGTGCCTGGGTCGGACAGGGCGTCTACGAGCAGTACTTC
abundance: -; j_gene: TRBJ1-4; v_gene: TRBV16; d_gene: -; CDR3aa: CASSPRGTTNEKLFF; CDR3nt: TGTGCCAGCAGCCCCAGAGGGACTACTAATGAAAAACTGTTTTTT
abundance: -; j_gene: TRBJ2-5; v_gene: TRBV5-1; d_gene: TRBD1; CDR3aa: CASSLGTGGSVLETQYF; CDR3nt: TGCGCCAGCAGCTTGGGAACAGGGGGGTCGGTATTAGAGACCCAGTACTTC
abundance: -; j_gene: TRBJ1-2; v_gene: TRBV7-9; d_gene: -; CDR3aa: CASSPSGSGYTF; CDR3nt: TGTGCCAGCAGCCCCAGCGGCTCTGGCTACACCTTC
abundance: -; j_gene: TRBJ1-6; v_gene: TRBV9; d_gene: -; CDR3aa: CASSVGGSGSPLHF; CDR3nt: TGTGCCAGCAGCGTAGGAGGTTCGGGGTCACCCCTCCACTTT
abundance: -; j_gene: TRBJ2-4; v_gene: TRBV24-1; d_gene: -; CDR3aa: CATCTGGACAKNIQYF; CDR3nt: TGTGCCACCTGCACAGGGGGGGCTTGTGCCAAAAACATTCAGTACTTC
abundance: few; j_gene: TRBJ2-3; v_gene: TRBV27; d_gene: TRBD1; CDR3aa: CASRPSTGAPVDTQYF; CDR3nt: TGTGCCAGCAGACCCTCGACAGGGGCCCCCGTGGATACGCAGTATTTT
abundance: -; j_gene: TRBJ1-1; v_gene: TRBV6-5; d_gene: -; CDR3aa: CASSYVRGRGAEAFF; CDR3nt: TGTGCCAGCAGTTACGTGCGGGGGCGAGGGGCTGAAGCTTTCTTT
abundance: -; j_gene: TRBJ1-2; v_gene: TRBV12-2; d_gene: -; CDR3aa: CASRLPLFQNLTMRGYTF; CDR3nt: TGTGCAAGTCGCTTACCCTTATTTCAGAACCTTACTATGAGAGGCTACACCTTC
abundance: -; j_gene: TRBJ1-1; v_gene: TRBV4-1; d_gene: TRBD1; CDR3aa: CASSAFNGRTGTTEAFF; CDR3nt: TGCGCCAGCAGCGCCTTTAACGGCCGGACAGGGACTACTGAAGCTTTCTTT
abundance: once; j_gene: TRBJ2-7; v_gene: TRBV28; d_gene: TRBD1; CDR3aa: CASYNDRQGATYEQYF; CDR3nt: TGTGCCAGCTACAACGACCGACAGGGGGCAACCTACGAGCAGTACTTC
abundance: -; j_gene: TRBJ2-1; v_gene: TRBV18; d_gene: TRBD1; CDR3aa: CASSPSRQGASEQFF; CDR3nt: TGTGCCAGCTCACCATCGAGACAGGGGGCCAGTGAGCAGTTCTTC
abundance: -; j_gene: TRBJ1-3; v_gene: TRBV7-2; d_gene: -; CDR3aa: CASSLDGGPSGNTIYF; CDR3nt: TGTGCCAGCAGCTTAGACGGGGGACCGTCTGGAAACACCATATATTTT
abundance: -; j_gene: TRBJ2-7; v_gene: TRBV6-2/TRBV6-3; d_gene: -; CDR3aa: CASSLKDSSGHYEQYF; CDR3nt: TGTGCCAGCAGTTTAAAGGACTCTTCTGGCCACTACGAGCAGTACTTC
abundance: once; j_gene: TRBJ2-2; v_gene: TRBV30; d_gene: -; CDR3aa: CAWIPANTGELFF; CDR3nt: TGTGCCTGGATTCCAGCGAACACCGGGGAGCTGTTTTTT
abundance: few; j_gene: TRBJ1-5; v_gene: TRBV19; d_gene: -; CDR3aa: CASSISFQPQHF; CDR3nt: TGTGCCAGTAGTATATCTTTTCAGCCCCAGCATTTT
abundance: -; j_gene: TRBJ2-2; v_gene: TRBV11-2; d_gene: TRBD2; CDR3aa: CASSLYGGGDTGELFF; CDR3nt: TGTGCCAGCAGCTTATACGGGGGAGGGGACACCGGGGAGCTGTTTTTT
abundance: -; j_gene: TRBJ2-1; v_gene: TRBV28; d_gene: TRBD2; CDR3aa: CASTAGGSYNEQFF; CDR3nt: TGTGCCAGCACCGCGGGGGGCTCCTACAATGAGCAGTTCTTC
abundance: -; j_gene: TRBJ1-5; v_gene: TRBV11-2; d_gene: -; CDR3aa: CASSLEFGQPQHF; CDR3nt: TGTGCCAGCAGCTTAGAGTTCGGTCAGCCCCAGCATTTT
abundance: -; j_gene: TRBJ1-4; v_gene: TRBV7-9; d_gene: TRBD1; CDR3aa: CASSSEGQTKNEKLFF; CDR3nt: TGTGCCAGCAGCTCCGAGGGACAGACCAAAAATGAAAAACTGTTTTTT
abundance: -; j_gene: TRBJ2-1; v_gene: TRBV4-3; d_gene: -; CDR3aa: CASSQSTAYTEQFF; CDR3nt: TGCGCCAGCAGCCAGTCGACAGCATACACTGAGCAGTTCTTC
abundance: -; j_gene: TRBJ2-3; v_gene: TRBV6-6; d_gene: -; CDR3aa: CASKEVGTDTQYF; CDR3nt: TGTGCCAGCAAGGAGGTGGGCACAGATACGCAGTATTTT
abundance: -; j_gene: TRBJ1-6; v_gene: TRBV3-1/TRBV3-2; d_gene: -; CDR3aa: CASSQRGSLHF; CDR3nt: TGTGCCAGCAGCCAACGGGGATCCCTCCACTTT
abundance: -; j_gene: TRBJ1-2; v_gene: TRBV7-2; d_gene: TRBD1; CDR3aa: CASSKTTGTVYGYTF; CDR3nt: TGTGCCAGCAGCAAAACCACCGGGACAGTTTATGGCTACACCTTC
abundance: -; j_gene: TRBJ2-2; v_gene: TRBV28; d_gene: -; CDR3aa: CASSLEGRGTGELFF; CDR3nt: TGTGCCAGCAGTTTGGAGGGCCGAGGCACCGGGGAGCTGTTTTTT
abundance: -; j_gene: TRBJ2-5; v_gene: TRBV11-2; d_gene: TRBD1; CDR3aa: CASSLDRGLETQYF; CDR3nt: TGTGCCAGCAGTCTGGACAGGGGGCTGGAGACCCAGTACTTC
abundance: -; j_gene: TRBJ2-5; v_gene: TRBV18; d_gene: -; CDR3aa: CASSPQTGQETQYF; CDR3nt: TGTGCCAGCTCACCACAGACAGGACAAGAGACCCAGTACTTC
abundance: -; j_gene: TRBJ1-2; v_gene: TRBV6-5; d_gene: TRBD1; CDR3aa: CASSYSDRAYYGYTF; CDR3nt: TGTGCCAGCAGTTACTCTGACAGGGCCTACTATGGCTACACCTTC
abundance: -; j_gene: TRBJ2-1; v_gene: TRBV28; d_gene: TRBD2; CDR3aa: CASSLTASGGDEQFF; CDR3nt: TGTGCCAGCAGTTTAACGGCTAGCGGGGGAGATGAGCAGTTCTTC
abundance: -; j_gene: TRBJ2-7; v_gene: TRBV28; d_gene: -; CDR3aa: CASKPGLSSYEQYF; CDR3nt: TGTGCCAGCAAACCCGGACTGAGCTCCTACGAGCAGTACTTC
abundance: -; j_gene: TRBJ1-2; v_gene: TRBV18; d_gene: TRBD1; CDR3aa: CASSRGQGVFSGYTF; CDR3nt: TGTGCCAGCTCTCGGGGACAGGGGGTTTTCTCTGGCTACACCTTC
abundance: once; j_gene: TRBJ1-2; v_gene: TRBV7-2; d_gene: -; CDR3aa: CASSLVSGGPNYGYTF; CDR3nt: TGTGCCAGCAGCTTAGTATCGGGGGGCCCTAACTATGGCTACACCTTC
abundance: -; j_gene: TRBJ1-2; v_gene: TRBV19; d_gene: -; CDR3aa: CASSPSGNGYTF; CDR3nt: TGTGCCAGTAGTCCCTCCGGGAATGGCTACACCTTC
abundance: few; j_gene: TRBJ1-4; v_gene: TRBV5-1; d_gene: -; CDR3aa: CASSTGSQGREKLFF; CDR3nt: TGCGCCAGCAGCACAGGAAGTCAGGGTCGCGAAAAACTGTTTTTT
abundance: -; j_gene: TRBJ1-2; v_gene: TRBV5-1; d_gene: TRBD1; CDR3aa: CASSRSRDRGRDGYTF; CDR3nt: TGCGCCAGCAGCCGGTCCCGGGACAGGGGGCGTGATGGCTACACCTTC
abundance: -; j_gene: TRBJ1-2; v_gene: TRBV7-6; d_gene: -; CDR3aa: CASSEDSYGYTF; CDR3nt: TGTGCCAGCAGCGAGGACAGTTATGGCTACACCTTC
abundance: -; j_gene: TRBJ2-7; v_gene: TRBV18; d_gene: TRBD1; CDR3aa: CASSRTGAYEQYF; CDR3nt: TGTGCCAGCTCACGGACAGGGGCCTACGAGCAGTACTTC
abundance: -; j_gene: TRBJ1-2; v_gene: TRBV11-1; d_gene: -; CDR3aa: CASSLAGGLQTF; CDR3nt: TGTGCCAGCAGCTTGGCGGGGGGGCTCCAGACCTTC